This note documents a single TCR beta chain sequence. Its antigen remains unknown. The PCR ran on 60 Vbeta and 13 Jbeta primers. Clones were read by immunoSEQ multiplex PCR, and TCRdb kept only the in-frame ones, dropping some. This table holds roughly 160,000 clones, approximately 88% found once. The sample is drawn from a study of cytomegalovirus exposure and HLA in healthy donors. Germline CDR1 is LNHNV and CDR2 is YYDKDF (reference sequence). This CDR3 is 16 amino acids long. Trimming took off 0 bases at V and 6 bases at J, with 12 bases between the two ends. Study results and limitations: Exclusion as indistinguishable affected some V segments, including TRBV6-2 and TRBV6-3.

This TCR was recovered from a man aged 25 to 45 in good health and CMV-seronegative. This chain joins TRBV15 and TRBJ1-6, with D hard to call. The source material was PBMCs. The CDR3 coding sequence is TGTGCCACCAGCAGAGAAGGAGGGAGGGTTAATTCACCCCTCCACTTT. It translates to CATSREGGRVNSPLHF.